This TCR beta chain derives from a study of OX40 agonist ivuxolimab in advanced cancers. Study-level findings and limits: The study found that CD8+ T cells averaged more expanded clones than CD4+.

The table came from immunoSEQ multiplex PCR; TCRdb's copy has only in-frame clones and leaves some out. The sample has 55,000 to 70,000 clones, approximately 81% seen once. This clone appeared a single time. Its antigen remains unidentified. This CDR3 region has 15 residues. CDR1 is MGHRA, CDR2 YSYEKL, per germline. V shed 1 base, J shed 1 base, and the junction held 0 bases outside the gene matches. The clonotype was recovered from an adult with an advanced solid tumor such as melanoma, head and neck, liver or kidney cancer. The rearrangement links TRBV4-1 to TRBJ2-3; TRBD2 agrees at 9 bases. The sample was CD4+ or CD8+ T cells sorted from blood, taken in a trial of the OX40 agonist ivuxolimab. The CDR3 region is CASSQASGGTDTQYF. The CDR3 DNA sequence: TGCGCCAGCAGCCAAGCTAGCGGGGGCACAGATACGCAGTATTTT.